This entry describes one T cell receptor (beta chain). MiXCR, applied by TCRdb to the 5' RACE reads, yields one record per CDR3 protein. The sample includes 200,000 to 250,000 distinct CDR3 sequences, around 25% seen only once; the top ten take about 6.9%. The data stem from a study of CD8 T cells in ankylosing spondylitis. The CDR3 contains 13 residues. Germline CDR1 and CDR2: DFQATT and SNEGSKA (reference sequence). The V gene lost 4 bases and the J gene lost 1 base, with 7 bases spanning the gap. The sequence was obtained from a male donor with ankylosing spondylitis or in good health (not recorded which). The V and J genes are TRBV20-1 and TRBJ2-2, with D unresolved. Sequencing was carried out using blood, either unsorted or a sorted T cell fraction (not recorded which). In DNA, the CDR3 is TGCAGTGCTATAGGACGGAACACCGGGGAGCTGTTTTTT. This translates into CSAIGRNTGELFF.